The 27 T cell receptor beta chains reported below all come from one sample, sequenced in a study of CD8+CD57+ T cells in acquired aplastic anemia. Genomic DNA acted as the template from which TCR beta VDJ combination and CDR3 sequence profiling were carried out. TCRdb reanalysed the reads using MiXCR and keeps one entry per CDR3 protein. Of under 40,000 distinct CDR3 sequences listed, about 77% are singletons. The sequenced material came from sorted CD4+, CD8+, or CD8+CD57+ T cells (not recorded which) from PBMCs. Receptors were obtained from a human donor in good health, serving as a control.

Turning to this clonotype: The CDR3 does not end in the conserved phenylalanine or tryptophan, so this is likely a read error. The rearrangement links TRBV20-1 to TRBJ1-2; TRBD1 agrees at 7 bases. There are 14 residues in the CDR3. V was clipped by 0 bases and J by 4 bases; unmatched bases: 5. Germline loops: CDR1 DFQATT, CDR2 SNEGSKA (reference sequence). The CDR3 DNA reads TGCAGTGCTAGAGATCGATCAGGGGGCTATGGCTACACCTCC. Protein sequence: CSARDRSGGYGYTS.

This clonotype was seen ten or more times. This chain connects TRBV28 to TRBJ2-3, with TRBD1 matching 12 bases. V shed 5 bases and J 1 base; nucleotides not matched to a gene: 1. This CDR3 has 15 amino acids. Germline assignment: CDR1 MDHEN and CDR2 SYDVKM. CDR3 protein: CASSRDRGRTDTQYF. The CDR3 DNA sequence: TGTGCCAGCAGTAGGGACAGGGGGCGCACAGATACGCAGTATTTT.

This clonotype was observed a few times. The chain employs TRBV4-2 and TRBJ1-2; no definite D call. The CDR3 runs to 15 residues. Germline V CDR1 and CDR2: LGHNA, YNFKEQ. V lost 0 bases and J 4 bases, leaving 12 bases between the germline ends. The CDR3 spells CASSQDRGMGYGYTF. In DNA form, the CDR3 reads TGTGCCAGCAGCCAAGATCGGGGAATGGGCTATGGCTACACCTTC.

The J gene is TRBJ1-1, the V gene TRBV10-2; no clear D gene. Germline V lookup: CDR1 WSHSY, CDR2 SAAADI. Trimming shortened V by 6 bases and J by 6 bases, and 11 bases separated the two germline ends. The CDR3 spans 12 residues. The CDR3 bases are TGCGCCAGCAGAGCAACTACCGCTGAAGCTTTCTTT. Protein: CASRATTAEAFF.

This rearrangement joins TRBV10-3 to TRBJ2-3, with D perhaps TRBD1 (6 bases). Trimming cost V 2 bases and J 1 base, with 10 bases left between them. The V gene's germline CDR1 is ENHRY and CDR2 SYGVKD. CDR3 length: 15 residues. The CDR3 coding sequence is TGTGCCATCAGTGAGGACAGGAGCGGCACAGATACGCAGTATTTT. It encodes CAISEDRSGTDTQYF.

This clonotype was found once. The rearrangement uses TRBV7-9 and TRBJ2-5, with D maybe TRBD2 (5 bases). Trimming pared 3 bases from V and 1 base from J, leaving 6 bases between. The CDR3 has 13 residues. Per germline, CDR1 SEHNR and CDR2 FQNEAQ (reference sequence). The CDR3 here is CASSFGIQETQYF. CDR3 nucleotide sequence: TGTGCCAGCAGCTTCGGGATCCAAGAGACCCAGTACTTC. Together with reference TRBV7-9 and TRBJ2-5, the CDR3 gives the full variable domain: DTGVSQNPRHKITKRGQNVTFRCDPISEHNRLYWYRQTLGQGPEFLTYFQNEAQLEKSRLLSDRFSAERPKGSFSTLEIQRTEQGDSAMYLCASSFGIQETQYFGPGTRLLVL.

This chain uses TRBV15 with TRBJ2-7; D might be TRBD2 (6 bases). The germline V and J ends were trimmed by 0 bases and 7 bases, with 10 bases remaining between them. The CDR3 totals 13 residues. Looked up from germline, CDR1 is LNHNV and CDR2 is YYDKDF (reference sequence). The CDR3 DNA reads TGTGCCACCAGCAGAGATATTGCGGGAGAGCAGTACGTC. Translating it yields CATSRDIAGEQYV.

This chain connects TRBV7-9 to TRBJ2-3; no clear D. The CDR3 is 13 residues long. Germline assignment: CDR1 SEHNR and CDR2 FQNEAQ (reference sequence). V was clipped by 2 bases and J by 4 bases, with 7 bases between them. The CDR3 coding sequence is TGTGCCAGCAGCTTATTTGGGGCAGATACGCAGTATTTT. Its translation: CASSLFGADTQYF.

This rearrangement joins TRBV14 to TRBJ1-2; possibly TRBD1 for D (5 bases). Germline CDR1 SGHDN, CDR2 FVKESK. CDR3 size: 13 residues. V was trimmed by 3 bases and J by 10 bases, leaving 15 bases between them. The CDR3 reads CASSQLGRRVYTF. CDR3 DNA: TGTGCCAGCAGCCAGTTGGGACGGAGGGTCTACACCTTC.

This chain links TRBV29-1 with TRBJ2-7; 9 nucleotides line up with TRBD1. CDR3 length: 13 residues. Germline V gene sequence: CDR1 SQVTM, CDR2 ANQGSEA. V was clipped by 1 base and J by 4 bases; unmatched bases: 2. CDR3: CSVEVGQGYEQYF. The CDR3 nucleotides are TGCAGCGTTGAAGTAGGACAGGGGTACGAGCAGTACTTC.

The rearrangement joins TRBV5-1 to TRBJ2-7; 10 bases align to TRBD1. Trimming at V came to 6 bases and at J to 3 bases, leaving 9 bases not matched to a gene. The germline V gene has CDR1 SGHRS and CDR2 YFSETQ. This CDR3 region has 15 residues. DNA of the CDR3: TGCGCCAGCACCCCCCGGACAGGGGGGTTCTACGAGCAGTACTTC. Its protein product is CASTPRTGGFYEQYF.

This clonotype occurred once. This chain links TRBV7-6 with TRBJ2-1; D not resolved. Trimming stripped 1 base from V and 6 bases from J, with 7 bases between. The CDR3 is made up of 13 amino acids. The V gene's germline CDR1 is SGHVS and CDR2 FNYEAQ. This chain's CDR3 is CASSLGAFNEQFF. Written as DNA, the CDR3 is TGTGCCAGCAGCTTAGGGGCATTCAATGAGCAGTTCTTC.

The chain couples TRBV29-1 to TRBJ2-1; D tentatively reads TRBD1 or TRBD2 (5 bases each). The CDR3 is made up of 13 amino acids. Germline values: CDR1 SQVTM, CDR2 ANQGSEA. The V gene lost 6 bases and the J gene lost 9 bases, with 18 bases spanning the gap. CDR3 loop: CSVTGTARAEQFF. The CDR3 DNA reads as TGCAGCGTCACTGGGACCGCCCGGGCTGAGCAGTTCTTC.

The chain joins TRBV7-3 to TRBJ2-3, with D perhaps matching TRBD1 or TRBD2 (5 bases each). This CDR3 is built from 12 residues. The germline V gene has CDR1 SGHTA and CDR2 FQGTGA. V gave up 5 bases and J gave up 6 bases, with 9 bases separating them. Here the CDR3 DNA reads TGTGCCAGCAGCCAAGGGGAGGATACGCAGTATTTT. Translated: CASSQGEDTQYF.

V is TRBV2 and J is TRBJ2-7; TRBD1 aligns across 11 bases. The CDR3 is made up of 16 amino acids. Unmatched junction bases numbered 9, after V lost 3 bases and J lost 5 bases. CDR1 is SNHLY, CDR2 FYNNEI, per germline. CDR3: CASSDPPTGQGDEQYF. The CDR3 DNA reads as TGTGCCAGCAGTGATCCCCCCACGGGACAGGGGGACGAGCAGTACTTC.

This clonotype was found a few times. The chain recombines TRBV12-3 or TRBV12-4 with TRBJ2-7; 12 bases fit TRBD2. V gave up 4 bases and J gave up 6 bases; unmatched junction bases: 7. The CDR3 has 15 amino acids. Here the CDR3 reads CASSSTSGGWSEQYF. CDR3 nucleotides: TGTGCCAGCAGTTCTACTAGCGGGGGGTGGAGCGAGCAGTACTTC.

This clonotype has at least ten counts. V gene TRBV3-1 combines with J gene TRBJ1-1; perhaps TRBD1 as D (5 bases). Germline V lookup: CDR1 LGHDT, CDR2 YNNKEL (reference sequence). The V end lost 6 bases, the J end lost 5 bases, and 7 bases lay between the germline ends. The CDR3 runs to 11 residues. For the CDR3, the DNA is TGTGCCAGCAGGGCAGGGACTGAAGCTTTCTTT. As protein: CASRAGTEAFF. The complete variable domain, with remaining parts taken from reference TRBV3-1 and TRBJ1-1, reads DTAVSQTPKYLVTQMGNDKSIKCEQNLGHDTMYWYKQDSKKFLKIMFSYNNKELIINETVPNRFSPKSPDKAHLNLHINSLELGDSAVYFCASRAGTEAFFGQGTRLTVV.

This clonotype was detected once. The chain uses TRBV7-3 and TRBJ1-1, with 7 positions matching TRBD1. The germline gives CDR1 SGHTA, CDR2 FQGTGA. The CDR3 extends over 13 amino acids. V lost 8 bases, J lost 1 base, and 4 bases stayed unmatched. Here the CDR3 reads CASRGQKNTEAFF. DNA for the CDR3: TGTGCCAGCCGGGGACAGAAGAACACTGAAGCTTTCTTT. The entire variable domain, with the rest obtained from reference TRBV7-3 and TRBJ1-1, is as follows: GAGVSQTPSNKVTEKGKYVELRCDPISGHTALYWYRQSLGQGPEFLIYFQGTGAADDSGLPNDRFFAVRPEGSVSTLKIQRTERGDSAVYLCASRGQKNTEAFFGQGTRLTVV.

The chain recombines TRBV15 with TRBJ2-3; perhaps TRBD2 as D (5 bases). The CDR3 has 17 amino acids. From germline, CDR1 is LNHNV and CDR2 YYDKDF (reference sequence). V was trimmed by 1 base and J by 5 bases, leaving 19 bases between them. CDR3 loop: CATSRVRGKYSGDTQYF. The CDR3 DNA reads TGTGCCACCAGCAGAGTCCGGGGTAAATATAGTGGAGATACGCAGTATTTT.

The chain uses TRBV7-9 and TRBJ2-1, with TRBD2 identical over 7 bases. After removal of 6 bases from V and 9 bases from J, the junction contained 8 bases not matched to a gene. The CDR3 is made up of 13 amino acids. CDR1 and CDR2 (germline): SEHNR, FQNEAQ (reference sequence). This chain's CDR3 is CASRDQLATEQFF. Here the CDR3 DNA reads TGTGCCAGCAGAGATCAACTAGCGACTGAGCAGTTCTTC.

The J gene is TRBJ1-5, the V gene TRBV12-3 or TRBV12-4; the D is unclear. The CDR3 runs 14 residues. Trimming left V 6 bases short and J 2 bases short, with 11 bases between. CDR3 DNA sequence: TGTGCCAGCAGACTCCTTTCGGGCAATCAGCCCCAGCATTTT. It codes for CASRLLSGNQPQHF.

The rearrangement links TRBV5-5 to TRBJ2-1; tentatively, D is TRBD1 (6 bases). Germline CDR1 is SGHKS and CDR2 is YYEKEE (reference sequence). Trimming stripped 4 bases from V and 10 bases from J, with 12 bases between. The CDR3 consists of 12 residues. This CDR3 reads CASSTTGVEQFF. The CDR3 region has the DNA TGTGCCAGCAGCACGACAGGAGTCGAGCAGTTCTTC.

This clonotype is classed as medium-sized. The chain carries TRBV9 and TRBJ2-3; TRBD1 might be the D (6 bases). The length of the CDR3 is 14 residues. V lost 3 bases to trimming and J lost 3 bases, with 11 bases between them. The V gene's germline CDR1 is SGDLS and CDR2 YYNGEE. The CDR3: CASSDRDTTDTQYF. CDR3 nucleotides: TGTGCCAGCAGCGACAGGGATACGACAGATACGCAGTATTTT.

DNA of the CDR3: TGTGCCAGCAGTCTGGGACAGGGGTATCAAGAGACCCAGTACTTC. It specifies CASSLGQGYQETQYF. The J gene is TRBJ2-5, the V gene TRBV13; 10 bases align to TRBD1. The CDR3 consists of 15 residues. The germline gives CDR1 PRHDT, CDR2 FYEKMQ (reference sequence). The junction had 6 bases not matched to a gene; V was cut back by 6 bases and J by 2 bases.

This chain links TRBV25-1 with TRBJ2-1, with a possible D match to TRBD2 (6 bases). The CDR3 is made up of 17 amino acids. The V end lost 2 bases, the J end lost 5 bases, and 19 bases lay between the germline ends. Per the germline V gene, CDR1 is MGHDK and CDR2 is SYGVNS. The CDR3 loop reads CASSERGLFRNHNEQFF. The CDR3 DNA sequence: TGTGCCAGCAGTGAACGAGGACTATTTCGGAACCACAATGAGCAGTTCTTC.

The J gene is TRBJ2-7, the V gene TRBV2; D is uncertain. Germline assignment: CDR1 SNHLY and CDR2 FYNNEI. Deletions cut 8 bases from V and 6 bases from J, with 17 bases between. There are 13 residues in the CDR3. CDR3 residues: CASGSSFSVEQYF. The CDR3 DNA reads TGTGCCAGCGGTAGCAGTTTTTCGGTCGAGCAGTACTTC.

The V call is TRBV24-1, the J call TRBJ2-1, with a weak D call TRBD2 (5 bases). The CDR3 has 15 residues. Trimming removed 4 bases from V and 8 bases from J, with 17 bases in between. Germline loops: CDR1 KGHDR, CDR2 SFDVKD. The CDR3 sequence is CATSDPGSPRDEQFF. CDR3 DNA sequence: TGTGCCACCAGTGACCCGGGATCGCCGAGGGATGAGCAGTTCTTC.